This entry lists 20 T cell receptor beta chains sequenced from one sample in a study of metastatic and nonmetastatic thyroid tumors. Thyroid surgery was performed in patients who had received no treatment beforehand. TCRdb re-processed the PCR reads through MiXCR. The profile covers about 38,000 clones, with roughly 25% appearing a single time and 9.6% taken by the ten largest. The sequenced sample was blood. Receptor source: a female donor with papillary thyroid cancer or a benign thyroid nodule (not recorded which). Some clones in this sample may be carry-over from other donors' samples.

This clone was recorded at least ten times. CDR3 DNA sequence: TGTGCCAACTCGGACGCTAACTATGGCTACACCTTC. Translated: CANSDANYGYTF. The chain employs TRBV2 and TRBJ1-2, with no clear D. Trimming cost V 10 bases and J 0 bases, with 9 bases left between them. CDR1 is SNHLY, CDR2 FYNNEI, per germline. The CDR3 extends over 12 amino acids.

This clone was counted a few times. The chain employs TRBV15 and TRBJ1-4; D perhaps matches TRBD1 (5 bases). Germline V gives CDR1 LNHNV, CDR2 YYDKDF (reference sequence). This CDR3 is built from 15 residues. The V end was cut by 9 bases, the J end by 0 bases, with 14 bases between. The chain's CDR3 is CATVGGVATNEKLFF. The CDR3 DNA is TGTGCCACAGTCGGGGGGGTTGCAACTAATGAAAAACTGTTTTTT.

By frequency in the sample, this clone is medium-sized. Other DNA sequences from this sample encode an identical CDR3 as well. The V call is TRBV28, the J call TRBJ2-7; D is unclear. Trimming pared 5 bases from V and 5 bases from J, leaving 25 bases between. Germline CDR1 reads MDHEN; CDR2 reads SYDVKM. The CDR3 runs 17 residues. CDR3 coding DNA: TGTGCCAGCAGTGGCGATTTTACCCTATGGGGTAGCAACGAGCAGTACTTC. It specifies CASSGDFTLWGSNEQYF.

In its sample, this clone was seen many times. J is TRBJ2-7 and V is TRBV5-4; 7 bases line up with TRBD1. V was pared by 4 bases and J by 0 bases, with 4 bases of the junction left unmatched. CDR1 and CDR2 (germline): SGHNT, YYREEE (reference sequence). The CDR3 consists of 14 residues. CDR3 in DNA: TGTGCCAGCAGCCCGGACAGGAACTCCTACGAGCAGTACTTC. It translates to CASSPDRNSYEQYF.

In this sample, this clone turned up many times. J is TRBJ1-5 and V is TRBV12-3 or TRBV12-4; D gene unclear. The CDR3 extends over 12 amino acids. V was pared by 7 bases and J by 0 bases, with 4 bases between. The CDR3 DNA sequence: TGTGCCAGCACTGATAGCAATCAGCCCCAGCATTTT. The encoded protein is CASTDSNQPQHF.

The table lists this clone with a count of one. V and J are TRBV30 and TRBJ2-7; 8 bases fit TRBD1. Germline CDR1 and CDR2: GTSNPN and SVGIG (reference sequence). The CDR3 totals 14 residues. V shed 4 bases and J 7 bases; nucleotides not matched to a gene: 12. Here the CDR3 reads CAWTTGQEPGEQYF. CDR3 bases: TGTGCCTGGACCACGGGACAGGAGCCGGGAGAGCAGTACTTC.

Many counts were recorded for this clone. In DNA, the CDR3 is TGCGCCAGCAGCCAAGATCGCAGGGTCCTTCGTGGCGAGCAGTACTTC. Its protein is CASSQDRRVLRGEQYF. The chain employs TRBV4-1 and TRBJ2-7; D possibly corresponds to TRBD1 (5 bases). With 0 bases removed from V and 6 bases from J, the gap between germline ends came to 18 bases. The CDR3 is made up of 16 amino acids. Germline assignment: CDR1 MGHRA and CDR2 YSYEKL.

Only a few counts were recorded for this clone. Other DNA sequences within the sample encode an identical CDR3. This chain links TRBV12-3 or TRBV12-4 with TRBJ1-4, with D unclear. The CDR3 runs to 17 residues. V was trimmed by 4 bases and J by 7 bases, leaving 22 bases between them. The CDR3 is CASSSPDSYTTGEKLFF. DNA for the CDR3: TGTGCCAGCAGTTCCCCCGATAGCTACACCACGGGTGAAAAACTGTTTTTT.

In its sample, this clone ranks as medium-sized. The V and J genes are TRBV6-1 and TRBJ1-5; D possibly corresponds to TRBD1 (6 bases). Germline V CDR1 and CDR2: MNHNS, SASEGT. This CDR3 comprises 15 residues. Trimming shortened V by 5 bases and J by 4 bases, and 15 bases separated the two germline ends. CDR3 nucleotide sequence: TGTGCCAGCAGTCCTCAGGGGTCTAAGAATCAGCCCCAGCATTTT. Residues: CASSPQGSKNQPQHF.

This clone showed up just a few times. The genes are TRBV6-1 and TRBJ1-1; D remains ambiguous. This CDR3 contains 11 residues. The V gene lost 8 bases and the J gene lost 2 bases, with 6 bases spanning the gap. CDR1 MNHNS and CDR2 SASEGT come from the germline V gene. DNA for the CDR3: TGTGCCAGCCGACAAAACACTGAAGCTTTCTTT. Translated, it gives CASRQNTEAFF.

A few counts support this clone. V is TRBV2 and J is TRBJ2-1; 7 bases map to TRBD1. This CDR3 is built from 13 residues. The germline gives CDR1 SNHLY, CDR2 FYNNEI. Germline trimming cut 11 bases from V and 3 bases from J; bases unmatched to any gene: 7. CDR3 DNA sequence: TGTGCCTCCATGCCAGGGGGCTACAATGAGCAGTTCTTC. Protein: CASMPGGYNEQFF.

The rearrangement links TRBV20-1 to TRBJ2-3; 10 bases match TRBD2. The germline gives CDR1 DFQATT, CDR2 SNEGSKA (reference sequence). The CDR3 consists of 14 residues. With 2 bases clipped from V and 2 bases from J, the junction kept 1 base outside the gene matches. The DNA for the CDR3 is TGCAGTGCTAGACTAGCGGGAGCCACAGATACGCAGTATTTT. Translation: CSARLAGATDTQYF.

This clone occurred many times. J is TRBJ2-5 and V is TRBV20-1; D might be TRBD2 (7 bases). The germline V gene has CDR1 DFQATT and CDR2 SNEGSKA (reference sequence). V lost 7 bases and J lost 0, with 15 bases in between. The CDR3 length is 14 residues. The CDR3 loop reads CSGAGDMYQETQYF. The CDR3 DNA reads TGCAGTGGGGCGGGGGACATGTACCAAGAGACCCAGTACTTC.

The sample holds many counts of this clone. The junction departs from the called germline gene at one end, perhaps through a read error. The chain combines TRBV25-1 with TRBJ2-3; TRBD2 agrees at 9 bases. Germline CDR1 is MGHDK and CDR2 is SYGVNS. CDR3 size: 11 residues. In DNA form, the CDR3 reads TGTGCCGGCAGCGGGGGGGATACGCAGTATTTT. The encoded protein is CAGSGGDTQYF.

The DNA for the CDR3 is TGTGCCAGCAGTTACTTGGCTAGCTGGGAGACCCAGTACTTC. This gives the protein CASSYLASWETQYF. The rearrangement uses TRBV6-2 or TRBV6-3 and TRBJ2-5; a weak D match, TRBD2 (5 bases). Germline loops: CDR1 MNHEY, CDR2 SVGEGT. The CDR3 contains 14 residues. V lost 1 base, J lost 5 bases, and 11 bases lay in between.

On this clone itself: Other DNA sequences in this specimen translate into the identical CDR3. This rearrangement joins TRBV14 to TRBJ1-3, with D uncertain. The CDR3 spans 14 residues. The V gene's germline CDR1 is SGHDN and CDR2 FVKESK. The V end lost 1 base, the J end lost 4 bases, and 8 bases lay between the germline ends. CDR3 region: CASSQGGSGNTIYF. The CDR3 DNA reads TGTGCCAGCAGCCAAGGGGGATCGGGAAACACCATATATTTT.

J is TRBJ2-7 and V is TRBV11-1; TRBD2 matches at 11 bases. The germline V gene has CDR1 SGHAT and CDR2 FQDESV (reference sequence). There are 18 residues in the CDR3. Losses at the gene ends were 5 bases for V and 2 bases for J; bases not matched to a gene: 14. The CDR3 DNA follows: TGTGCCAGCAGCCCGACCGGTGGGCTAGCGGGGGGAGCCTACGAGCAGTACTTC. It specifies CASSPTGGLAGGAYEQYF. Supplemented by reference TRBV11-1 and TRBJ2-7, the full variable domain reads EAEVAQSPRYKITEKSQAVAFWCDPISGHATLYWYRQILGQGPELLVQFQDESVVDDSQLPKDRFSAERLKGVDSTLKIQPAELGDSAMYLCASSPTGGLAGGAYEQYFGPGTRLTVT.

This clone appeared many times. This rearrangement joins TRBV5-1 to TRBJ2-5; 9 bases are shared with TRBD1. The CDR3 spans 15 residues. Trimming removed 4 bases from V and 5 bases from J; junction bases left unmatched: 9. CDR1 and CDR2 (germline): SGHRS, YFSETQ. DNA for the CDR3: TGCGCCAGCAGCCGCGGGGACAGGGATGGGGAGACCCAGTACTTC. Its protein product is CASSRGDRDGETQYF.

The sample holds a few counts of this clone. This chain joins TRBV12-3 or TRBV12-4 and TRBJ2-7; either TRBD1 or TRBD2 may supply D (5 bases each). Trimming removed 8 bases from V and 1 base from J, with 12 bases in between. This CDR3 has 13 amino acids. The CDR3 spells CASSGTNSYEQYF. Here the CDR3 DNA reads TGTGCCAGCTCGGGGACCAATTCCTACGAGCAGTACTTC.

The V call is TRBV3-1, the J call TRBJ1-4, with D perhaps TRBD1 (5 bases). With 6 bases removed from V and 5 bases from J, the gap between germline ends came to 19 bases. This CDR3 region has 16 residues. Germline CDR1 and CDR2: LGHDT and YNNKEL (reference sequence). CDR3: CASRHTSGGPNEKLFF. The DNA for the CDR3 is TGTGCCAGCAGACATACGTCGGGGGGACCAAATGAAAAACTGTTTTTT.